Given below is one TCR beta chain in context. What it binds is not known. J gave up 11 bases and V 0 bases, and 10 bases lay outside the gene matches. The germline V gene has CDR1 SGHRS and CDR2 YFSETQ. CDR3 size: 14 residues. Libraries were prepared by immunoSEQ multiplex PCR; TCRdb keeps only in-frame clonotypes and omits some of them. The data show some 140,000 clones, roughly 90% seen once. This sample was taken from a study of T cell responses to AZD1222 COVID-19 vaccine. Study-wide points: Spike-specific TCR breadth and depth were elevated following two AZD1222 doses. Spike-spanning, vaccine-associated CD4 TCRs were dominant at 160-218 and 743-854. Baseline seropositivity occurred in only six AZD1222 recipients.

The chain combines TRBV5-1 with TRBJ1-1; 7 nucleotides align to TRBD1. Sequencing was performed on peripheral blood, taken on day 0 of AZD1222 vaccination. This sequence originates from an adult in good health. Here the CDR3 reads CASSLGQGYGAAFF. In DNA, the CDR3 is TGCGCCAGCAGCTTGGGACAGGGATATGGTGCGGCTTTCTTT.